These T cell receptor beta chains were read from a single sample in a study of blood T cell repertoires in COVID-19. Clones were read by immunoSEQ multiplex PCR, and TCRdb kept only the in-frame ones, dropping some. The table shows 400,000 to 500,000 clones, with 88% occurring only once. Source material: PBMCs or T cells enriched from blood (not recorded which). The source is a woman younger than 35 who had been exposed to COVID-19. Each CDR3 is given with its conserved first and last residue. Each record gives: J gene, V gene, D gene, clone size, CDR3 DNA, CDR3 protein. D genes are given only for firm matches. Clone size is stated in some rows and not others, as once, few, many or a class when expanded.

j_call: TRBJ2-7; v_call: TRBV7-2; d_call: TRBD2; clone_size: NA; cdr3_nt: TGTGCCAGCAGAGTAGCGGGAGGGCCGTACGAGCAGTACTTC; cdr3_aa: CASRVAGGPYEQYF
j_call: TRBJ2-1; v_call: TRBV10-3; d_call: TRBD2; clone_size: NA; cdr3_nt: TGTGCCATCAGTGCGGGAGGGCCCACGAATGAGCAGTTCTTC; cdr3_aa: CAISAGGPTNEQFF
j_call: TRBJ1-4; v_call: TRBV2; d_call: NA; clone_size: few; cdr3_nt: TGTGCCAGCAGGGGGGGGCAGGATGAAAAACTGTTTTTT; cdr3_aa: CASRGGQDEKLFF
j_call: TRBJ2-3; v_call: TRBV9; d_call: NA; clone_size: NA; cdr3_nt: TGTGCCAGCAGCTCAGACGGAGCTAGCACAGATACGCAGTATTTT; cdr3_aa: CASSSDGASTDTQYF
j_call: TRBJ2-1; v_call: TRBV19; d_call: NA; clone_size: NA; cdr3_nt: TGTGCCAGTACCCTGCGGGCAGGTTCACGCTCCTACAATGAGCAGTTCTTC; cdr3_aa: CASTLRAGSRSYNEQFF
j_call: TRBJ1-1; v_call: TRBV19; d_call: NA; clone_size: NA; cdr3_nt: TGTGCCAGTGGTGGGCGTATGAACACTGAAGCTTTCTTT; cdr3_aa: CASGGRMNTEAFF
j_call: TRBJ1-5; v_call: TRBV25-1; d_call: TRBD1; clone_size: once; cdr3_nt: TGTGCCAGCAGTGCGACGACAGGGGGAATCAATCAGCCCCAGCATTTT; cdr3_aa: CASSATTGGINQPQHF
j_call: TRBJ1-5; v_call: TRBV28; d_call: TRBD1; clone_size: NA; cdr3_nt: TGTGCCAGCAGTTACCGACAGGGGATTAGGAGCAATCAGCCCCAGCATTTT; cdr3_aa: CASSYRQGIRSNQPQHF
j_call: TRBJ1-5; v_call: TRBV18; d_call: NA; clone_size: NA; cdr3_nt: TGTGCCAGCTCACCCCCACAAGAGGGCAATCAGCCCCAGCATTTT; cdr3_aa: CASSPPQEGNQPQHF
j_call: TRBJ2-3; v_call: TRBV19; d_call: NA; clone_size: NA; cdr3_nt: TGTGCCAGTAGGGGGCCGAGCACAGATACGCAGTATTTT; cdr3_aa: CASRGPSTDTQYF
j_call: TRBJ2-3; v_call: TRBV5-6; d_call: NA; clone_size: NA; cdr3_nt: TGTGCCAGCAGCTTGGTAGGACAGACCCGAGGAGTCTCGCAGTATTTT; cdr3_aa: CASSLVGQTRGVSQYF
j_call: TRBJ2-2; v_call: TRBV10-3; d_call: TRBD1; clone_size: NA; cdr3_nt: TGTGCCATCAGTCTTGGACAGGGTGGCACCGGGGAGCTGTTTTTT; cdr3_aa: CAISLGQGGTGELFF
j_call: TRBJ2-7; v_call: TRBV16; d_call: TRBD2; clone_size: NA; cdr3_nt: TGTGCCAGCAGCCAATTTAGCGGGACGTCCTACGAGCAGTACTTC; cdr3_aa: CASSQFSGTSYEQYF
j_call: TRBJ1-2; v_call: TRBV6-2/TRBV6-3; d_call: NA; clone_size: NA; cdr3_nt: TGTGCCAGCAGTTACGGCCCGGAGAGGGGCTACACCTTC; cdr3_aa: CASSYGPERGYTF
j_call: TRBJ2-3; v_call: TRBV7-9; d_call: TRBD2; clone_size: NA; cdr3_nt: TGTGCCAGCAGCCCCCGGACTAGCGGGGGATTAGATACGCAGTATTTT; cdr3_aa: CASSPRTSGGLDTQYF
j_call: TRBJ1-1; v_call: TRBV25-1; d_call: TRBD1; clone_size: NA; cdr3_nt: TGTGCCAGCAGGGCCCATACCGGGACAGGGGTCACTGAAGCTTTCTTT; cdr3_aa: CASRAHTGTGVTEAFF
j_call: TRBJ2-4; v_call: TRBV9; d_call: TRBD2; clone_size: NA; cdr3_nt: TGTGCCAGCAGCGTAGGCGGCAGGGACCGGGGGGACATTCAGTACTTC; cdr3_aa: CASSVGGRDRGDIQYF
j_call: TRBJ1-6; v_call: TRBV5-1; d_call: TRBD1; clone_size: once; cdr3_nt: TGCGCCAGCAGCGCAGGACAGGTCGGTTTGCGGAATTCACCCCTCCACTTT; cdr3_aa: CASSAGQVGLRNSPLHF
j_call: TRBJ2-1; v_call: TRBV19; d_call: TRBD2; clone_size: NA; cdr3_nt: TGTGCCACAGGCGAAGCGGGAGGAGGGAATGAGCAGTTCTTC; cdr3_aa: CATGEAGGGNEQFF
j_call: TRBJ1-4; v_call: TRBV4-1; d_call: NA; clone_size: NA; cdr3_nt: TGCGCCAGCAGCCAAGATGGTCTGGGGGCGGTACGCGTAGAACTGTTTTTT; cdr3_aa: CASSQDGLGAVRVELFF
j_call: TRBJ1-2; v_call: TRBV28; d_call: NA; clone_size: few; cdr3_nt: TGTGCCAGCAGGCCCCGACAGAGCTATGGCTACACCTTC; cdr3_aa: CASRPRQSYGYTF
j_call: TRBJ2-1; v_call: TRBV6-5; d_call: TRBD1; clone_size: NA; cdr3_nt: TGTGCCAGCAGCGGGGACAGGTACAATGAGCAGTTCTTC; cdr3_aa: CASSGDRYNEQFF
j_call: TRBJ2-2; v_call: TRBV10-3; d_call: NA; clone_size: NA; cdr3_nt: TGTGCCATCAGTGAGTCGGTAGGGGGCACCGGGGAGCTGTTTTTT; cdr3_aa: CAISESVGGTGELFF
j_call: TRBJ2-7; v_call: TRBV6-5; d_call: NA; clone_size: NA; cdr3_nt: TGTGCCAGCAGTTTGACTCCTCCCTACGAGCAGTACTTC; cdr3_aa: CASSLTPPYEQYF
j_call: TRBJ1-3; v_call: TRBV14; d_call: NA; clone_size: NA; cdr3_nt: TGTGCCAGCAGCCAAGTGTCAGGAACCTTCTCTGGAAACACCATATATTTT; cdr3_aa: CASSQVSGTFSGNTIYF
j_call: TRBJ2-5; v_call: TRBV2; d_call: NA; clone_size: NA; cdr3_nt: TGTGCCAGCAGTGAAGGTCCGGGCCAAGAGACCCAGTACTTC; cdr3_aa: CASSEGPGQETQYF
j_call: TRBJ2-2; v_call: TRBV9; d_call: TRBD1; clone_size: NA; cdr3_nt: TGTGCCAGCAGCGCTACCGCCGGGACAGCAACCGGGGAGCTGTTTTTT; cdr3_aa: CASSATAGTATGELFF
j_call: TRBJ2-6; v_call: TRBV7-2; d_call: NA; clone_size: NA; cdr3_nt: TGTGCCAGCAGCCACGATCTAATCTCTGGGGCCAACGTCCTGACTTTC; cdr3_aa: CASSHDLISGANVLTF
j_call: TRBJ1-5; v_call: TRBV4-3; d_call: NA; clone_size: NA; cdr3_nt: TGCGCCAGCAGCCAAGATTGGCAGGGAGGATATAGCAATCAGCCCCAGCATTTT; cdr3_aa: CASSQDWQGGYSNQPQHF
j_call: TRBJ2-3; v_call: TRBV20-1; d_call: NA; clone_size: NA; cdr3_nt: TGCAGTGCTAGTGAGCGTGTTCGGAGCACAGATACGCAGTATTTT; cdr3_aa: CSASERVRSTDTQYF
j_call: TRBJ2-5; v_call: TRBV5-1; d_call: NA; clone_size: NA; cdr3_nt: TGCGCCAGCAGCTCCGGGAGTATGTTAGAGACCCAGTACTTC; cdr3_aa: CASSSGSMLETQYF
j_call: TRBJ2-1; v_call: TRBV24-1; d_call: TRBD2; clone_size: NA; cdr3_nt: TGTGCCACCAGTGAGGCTAGCGGATCCTACAATGAGCAGTTCTTC; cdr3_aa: CATSEASGSYNEQFF
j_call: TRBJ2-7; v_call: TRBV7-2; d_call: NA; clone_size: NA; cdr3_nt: TGTGCCAGCAGCTTAAATTCTGTCTCCTACGAGCAGTACTTC; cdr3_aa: CASSLNSVSYEQYF
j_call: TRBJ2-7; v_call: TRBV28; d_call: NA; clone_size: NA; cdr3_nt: TGTGCCAGCGACAGTCACTCATCTACGAGGATGCAGTACTTC; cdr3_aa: CASDSHSSTRMQYF
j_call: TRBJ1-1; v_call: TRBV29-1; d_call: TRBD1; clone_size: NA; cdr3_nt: TGCAGCGTTCGCCCCTCGACAGGGAGGAACACTGAAGCTTTCTTT; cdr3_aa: CSVRPSTGRNTEAFF
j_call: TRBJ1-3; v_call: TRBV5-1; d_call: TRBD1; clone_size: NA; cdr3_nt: TGCGCCAGCAGCTTGGCGGACAGGGTCTCTGGAAACACCATATATTTT; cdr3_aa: CASSLADRVSGNTIYF
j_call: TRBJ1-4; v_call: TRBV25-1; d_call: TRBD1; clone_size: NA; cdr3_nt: TGTGCCAGCAGGAGACAGGGCGTAAATGAAAAACTGTTTTTT; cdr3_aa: CASRRQGVNEKLFF
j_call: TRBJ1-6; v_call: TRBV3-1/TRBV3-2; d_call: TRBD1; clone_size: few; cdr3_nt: TGTGCCAGCAGCCAGGGTACCGGGACAGGAACACCCCTCCACTTT; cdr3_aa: CASSQGTGTGTPLHF
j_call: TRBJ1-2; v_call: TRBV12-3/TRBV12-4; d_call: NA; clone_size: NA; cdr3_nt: TGTGCCAGCAGCCGTCAGGGTGGCTACACCTTC; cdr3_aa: CASSRQGGYTF
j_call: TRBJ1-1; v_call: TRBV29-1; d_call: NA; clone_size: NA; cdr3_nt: TGCAGCGTTGAAACAGGCATGAACACTGAAGCTTTCTTT; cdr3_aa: CSVETGMNTEAFF
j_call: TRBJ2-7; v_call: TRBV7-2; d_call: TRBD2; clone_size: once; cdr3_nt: TGTGCCAGCAGCTTATGGAGTAGCGGGTCCTCCTACGAGCAGTACTTC; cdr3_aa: CASSLWSSGSSYEQYF
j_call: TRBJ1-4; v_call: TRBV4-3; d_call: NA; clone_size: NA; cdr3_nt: TGCGCCAGCAGCCAAGATCAGGGCCGTAATGAAAAACTGTTTTTT; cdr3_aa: CASSQDQGRNEKLFF
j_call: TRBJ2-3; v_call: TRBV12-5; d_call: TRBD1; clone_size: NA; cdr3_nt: TGTGCTAGTGGACCGGGACAGGGGTCAGATACGCAGTATTTT; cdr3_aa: CASGPGQGSDTQYF
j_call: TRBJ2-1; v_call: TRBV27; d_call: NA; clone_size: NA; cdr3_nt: TGTGCCAGCTTGGGGGGTAATGAGCAGTTCTTC; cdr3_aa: CASLGGNEQFF
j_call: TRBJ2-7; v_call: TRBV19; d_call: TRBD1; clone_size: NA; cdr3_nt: TGTGCCAGTAGCCTAACCGGGACAGGTCCTGGCGAGCAGTACTTC; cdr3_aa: CASSLTGTGPGEQYF
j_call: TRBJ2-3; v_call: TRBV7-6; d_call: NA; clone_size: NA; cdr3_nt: TGTGCCAGCAGAGGGGTTAGCACAGATACGCAGTATTTT; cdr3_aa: CASRGVSTDTQYF
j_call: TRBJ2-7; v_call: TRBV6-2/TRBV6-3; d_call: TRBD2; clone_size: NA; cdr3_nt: TGTGCCAGCAGCACGGGGGGTACCTACGAGCAGTACTTC; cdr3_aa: CASSTGGTYEQYF
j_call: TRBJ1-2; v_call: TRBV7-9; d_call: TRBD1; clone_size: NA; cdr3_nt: TGTGCCAGCGGGGGACAGTTAAACTATGGCTACACCTTC; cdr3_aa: CASGGQLNYGYTF
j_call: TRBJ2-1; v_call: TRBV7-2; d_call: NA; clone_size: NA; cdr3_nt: TGTGCCAGCAGCTTTTCGGGGGTTCTAGTCAGCAATGAGCAGTTCTTC; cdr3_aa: CASSFSGVLVSNEQFF
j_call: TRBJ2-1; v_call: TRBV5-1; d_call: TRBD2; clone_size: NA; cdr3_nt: TGCGCCAGCAGCTTGGGCCTAGCGGAGGGTAGAGGAGAGCAGTTCTTC; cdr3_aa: CASSLGLAEGRGEQFF
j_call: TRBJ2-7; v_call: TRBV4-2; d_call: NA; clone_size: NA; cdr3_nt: TGTGCCAGCAGCCAAGATTGGTCTAGTAGTAACGAGCAGTACTTC; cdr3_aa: CASSQDWSSSNEQYF